What follows are 22 T cell receptor beta chains derived from one specimen sequenced in a study of cytomegalovirus exposure and HLA in healthy donors. Amplification used 60 Vbeta primers and 13 Jbeta primers. Profiled with immunoSEQ multiplex PCR; TCRdb holds only in-frame clones, not every one. In the table there are under 150,000 clones, around three quarters of which are singletons. The sequencing sample was made of PBMCs. Receptors originate from a woman aged 45 to 65 in good health and CMV-seronegative.

This chain links TRBV5-8 with TRBJ2-7, with TRBD1 identical over 7 bases. Trimming removed 2 bases from V and 0 bases from J; junction bases left unmatched: 2. The CDR3 is made up of 14 amino acids. Looked up from germline, CDR1 is SGHTS and CDR2 is YDEGEE. CDR3 sequence reads: CASSFGTASYEQYF. The CDR3 bases are TGTGCCAGCAGCTTTGGGACAGCCTCCTACGAGCAGTACTTC.

This clone was seen only a few times. The J gene is TRBJ2-1, the V gene TRBV28; 11 bases are a match to TRBD2. Trimming cost V 4 bases and J 6 bases; bases outside gene matches: 8. CDR1 and CDR2 (germline): MDHEN, SYDVKM. CDR3 size: 16 residues. CDR3 sequence: CASSSPGTSGLNEQFF. The CDR3 DNA reads TGTGCCAGCAGTTCTCCCGGGACTAGCGGACTCAATGAGCAGTTCTTC.

This clone appeared a few times. The identical CDR3 is also encoded by other nucleotide sequences in the sample. The chain links TRBV30 to TRBJ2-5; 8 bases agree with TRBD1. CDR1 GTSNPN and CDR2 SVGIG come from the germline V gene (reference sequence). The CDR3 covers 12 residues. The ends lost 2 bases at V and 4 bases at J; junction bases unmatched: 0. DNA of the CDR3: TGTGCCTGGAGTACAGGGGGAGAGACCCAGTACTTC. This sequence encodes CAWSTGGETQYF. Filled out from reference TRBV30 and TRBJ2-5, the complete variable domain reads SQTIHQWPATLVQPVGSPLSLECTVEGTSNPNLYWYRQAAGRGLQLLFYSVGIGQISSEVPQNLSASRPQDRQFILSSKKLLLSDSGFYLCAWSTGGETQYFGPGTRLLVL.

The genes are TRBV7-8 and TRBJ2-1; 8 positions match TRBD2. J lost 4 bases, V lost 5 bases, and 10 bases had no gene match. This CDR3 is built from 16 residues. CDR1 is SGHVS and CDR2 is FQNEAQ in the germline V gene. CDR3 residues: CASSRTGTRRYNEQFF. CDR3 sequence (DNA): TGTGCCAGCAGCCGTACCGGGACTAGACGTTACAATGAGCAGTTCTTC.

The CDR3 here is CASRGRVETEAFF. The CDR3 DNA is TGTGCCAGTCGAGGCAGGGTAGAGACTGAAGCTTTCTTT. V usage is TRBV6-5 and J usage is TRBJ1-1, with D perhaps matching TRBD1 (5 bases). Trimming removed 9 bases from V and 5 bases from J, with 16 bases in between. Germline CDR1 is MNHEY and CDR2 is SVGAGI. The CDR3 length is 13 residues.

This clone has just a few counts. The genes are TRBV10-2 and TRBJ2-2, with D tentatively TRBD2 (6 bases). CDR1 is WSHSY and CDR2 is SAAADI in the germline V gene. Trimming took off 5 bases at V and 2 bases at J, with 21 bases between the two ends. The CDR3 spans 18 residues. CDR3 sequence reads: CASSPLGLRDGNTGELFF. The CDR3 DNA reads TGCGCCAGCAGTCCTTTGGGTTTGCGGGACGGTAACACCGGGGAGCTGTTTTTT.

This chain connects TRBV30 to TRBJ1-4; TRBD1 aligns across 7 bases. From germline, CDR1 is GTSNPN and CDR2 SVGIG (reference sequence). With V trimmed by 4 bases and J by 3 bases, 8 bases remained unmatched. This CDR3 is 15 amino acids long. The CDR3 region is CAWTTYRGANEKLFF. CDR3 DNA sequence: TGTGCCTGGACCACCTACAGGGGAGCTAATGAAAAACTGTTTTTT.

V is TRBV18 and J is TRBJ2-5; D is possibly TRBD2 (6 bases). Germline CDR1 and CDR2: KGHSH and LQKENI. Trimming removed 5 bases from V and 4 bases from J, with 8 bases in between. The CDR3 has 12 residues. CDR3 bases: TGTGCCAGCTCAAGACTAGGAGAGACCCAGTACTTC. It yields the protein CASSRLGETQYF.

The sample holds a few counts of this clone. The CDR3, as DNA: TGCGCCAGCAGCCGCTCCGCGGGGGGGGATCAGCCCCAGCATTTT. It specifies CASSRSAGGDQPQHF. The chain has TRBV4-3 and TRBJ1-5, with D possibly TRBD1 on 5 matching bases. Germline CDR1 LGHNA, CDR2 YSLEER. The CDR3 length is 15 residues. V shed 4 bases and J shed 5 bases, with 15 bases lying between them.

This sequence joins TRBV7-9 and TRBJ2-1, with TRBD2 matching over 10 bases. The CDR3 length is 19 residues. Germline assignment: CDR1 SEHNR and CDR2 FQNEAQ (reference sequence). V trimming: 2 bases; J trimming: 0 bases; junction bases outside the gene matches: 10. This chain's CDR3 is CASSLRTSGHSSSYNEQFF. DNA for the CDR3: TGTGCCAGCAGCTTAAGGACTAGCGGTCATTCGAGCTCCTACAATGAGCAGTTCTTC.

The chain uses TRBV28 and TRBJ2-5; TRBD1 matches at 7 bases. Germline CDR1 and CDR2: MDHEN and SYDVKM. Trimming removed 6 bases from V and 6 bases from J; junction bases left unmatched: 4. This CDR3 region has 12 residues. The CDR3 spells CASSYRGKTQYF. CDR3 DNA: TGTGCCAGCAGCTACAGGGGTAAGACCCAGTACTTC.

The V and J genes are TRBV7-6 and TRBJ2-3; 9 bases agree with TRBD2. In germline, CDR1 is SGHVS, CDR2 FNYEAQ. The CDR3 has 16 residues. V lost 5 bases and J lost 0; bases outside the gene matches: 6. The DNA of the CDR3 is TGTGCCAGCAGCATCTCTAGCGGGGCTAGCACAGATACGCAGTATTTT. Translation: CASSISSGASTDTQYF. Variable domain in full (rest from reference TRBV7-6 and TRBJ2-3): GAGVSQSPRYKVTKRGQDVALRCDPISGHVSLYWYRQALGQGPEFLTYFNYEAQQDKSGLPNDRFSAERPEGSISTLTIQRTEQRDSAMYRCASSISSGASTDTQYFGPGTRLTVL.

The CDR3 coding sequence is TGTGCCATCAGGCCGGGACTCAACACCGGGGAGCTGTTTTTT. Translation: CAIRPGLNTGELFF. The J gene is TRBJ2-2, the V gene TRBV10-3; D possibly corresponds to TRBD2 (6 bases). Germline CDR1 reads ENHRY; CDR2 reads SYGVKD. The CDR3 spans 14 residues. The ends were cut back, 6 bases at V and 2 bases at J, with 10 bases in the middle.

This chain links TRBV6-5 with TRBJ2-1, with 7 nucleotides matching TRBD2. Trimming took 6 bases from V and 6 from J; bases not matched to a gene: 8. The CDR3 runs to 14 residues. The germline gives CDR1 MNHEY, CDR2 SVGAGI. The CDR3 DNA is TGTGCCAGCAGCCCCGGACTAGTCATCAATGAGCAGTTCTTC. Its translation is CASSPGLVINEQFF.

In its sample, this clone was seen a few times. CDR3 nucleotides: TGCGCCAGCAGACCCGGGACTCTTAGCACAGATACGCAGTATTTT. It translates to CASRPGTLSTDTQYF. This chain connects TRBV4-1 to TRBJ2-3; D may be TRBD2 (6 bases). V was shortened by 6 bases and J by 0 bases, with 13 bases between the two germline ends. Per the germline V gene, CDR1 is MGHRA and CDR2 is YSYEKL. The CDR3 covers 15 residues.

The chain employs TRBV11-2 and TRBJ1-1; no definite D call. Germline V gene lookup returns CDR1 SGHAT and CDR2 FQNNGV. The CDR3 extends over 15 amino acids. V lost 6 bases to trimming and J lost 4 bases, with 18 bases between them. CDR3: CASSPGRRVSTEAFF. The CDR3 nucleotides read TGTGCCAGCAGTCCGGGGAGGAGGGTTTCCACTGAAGCTTTCTTT.

This chain connects TRBV28 to TRBJ2-5; D is perhaps TRBD2 (6 bases). The CDR3 loop spans 15 amino acids. V lost 3 bases to trimming and J lost 1 base, with 12 bases between them. Looked up from germline, CDR1 is MDHEN and CDR2 is SYDVKM. DNA of the CDR3: TGTGCCAGCAGTTTGGGGGGTAGGGGCCAAGAGACCCAGTACTTC. It specifies CASSLGGRGQETQYF.

This chain connects TRBV4-2 to TRBJ2-3, with 11 bases identical to TRBD2. The CDR3 sequence is 18 residues long. Germline V gene data show CDR1 as LGHNA and CDR2 as YNFKEQ. Losses at the gene ends were 1 base for V and 0 bases for J; bases not matched to a gene: 6. CDR3 amino acids: CASSQGSGTSGSTDTQYF. CDR3 sequence (DNA): TGTGCCAGCAGCCAAGGGTCCGGGACTAGCGGCAGCACAGATACGCAGTATTTT.

The rearrangement uses TRBV6-1 and TRBJ2-7; D is unresolved. There are 16 residues in the CDR3. Germline assignment: CDR1 MNHNS and CDR2 SASEGT. Trimming took off 0 bases at V and 1 base at J, with 13 bases between the two ends. CDR3 sequence (DNA): TGTGCCAGCAGTGAAGCGTGGGCGATAAATTCCTACGAGCAGTACGTC. Its translation is CASSEAWAINSYEQYV.

The table lists this clone with a few counts. The gene calls are TRBV19 and TRBJ2-3, with 9 positions matching TRBD1. Germline V gives CDR1 LNHDA, CDR2 SQIVND (reference sequence). V shed 7 bases, J shed 6 bases, and the junction held 5 bases outside the gene matches. There are 13 residues in the CDR3. The CDR3 coding sequence is TGTGCCAGTATGCTACAGGGGGCGGATACGCAGTATTTT. This gives the protein CASMLQGADTQYF.

This chain uses TRBV29-1 with TRBJ2-2; TRBD1 aligns across 9 bases. Per the germline V gene, CDR1 is SQVTM and CDR2 is ANQGSEA. The CDR3 is made up of 15 amino acids. The trim removed 4 bases at V and 3 bases at J, leaving 6 bases unmatched. For the CDR3, the DNA is TGCAGCGTTGTACACAGGGGGCAGGACACCGGGGAGCTGTTTTTT. Protein product: CSVVHRGQDTGELFF.

The chain links TRBV7-9 to TRBJ1-5; 7 bases are shared with TRBD1. Germline V gene lookup returns CDR1 SEHNR and CDR2 FQNEAQ (reference sequence). This CDR3 spans 16 amino acids. The V and J ends lost 1 base and 1 base, in that order; junction bases with no gene match: 4. CDR3 bases: TGTGCCAGCAGCTTAGGGGACAGTAGGAGCAATCAGCCCCAGCATTTT. Translating it yields CASSLGDSRSNQPQHF. The full variable domain, in which reference TRBV7-9 and TRBJ1-5 provide the parts outside the CDR3, is DTGVSQNPRHKITKRGQNVTFRCDPISEHNRLYWYRQTLGQGPEFLTYFQNEAQLEKSRLLSDRFSAERPKGSFSTLEIQRTEQGDSAMYLCASSLGDSRSNQPQHFGDGTRLSIL.